This entry features one T cell receptor (beta chain) sequence. A much larger clone is a single base away; this may be a read error. Sorted inputs of about 19,000 to 1,100,000 cells, with 10%, 30% or 50% RNA, yielded naive CD8 libraries. Naive CD8 T cells, phenotype CD8+CD4-CCR7+CD45RA+, were sorted. The germline V gene encodes CDR1 MDHEN and CDR2 SYDVKM. CDR3 size: 14 residues. V was pared by 7 bases and J by 10 bases, with 19 bases between. These data originate in a study of molecular identifiers for immune sequencing clone quantification. Overall study context: In replicates, RNA from roughly 18,000 or 92,000 naive CD8 cells was split five ways, four sequenced.

With listed TCR primers and previously described methods, bulk TCR libraries were prepared. Via MiXCR, TCRdb re-called the PCR reads, giving one row per CDR3 protein. The sample has more than 550,000 distinct CDR3 sequences, 25% seen once. The TCR comes from a human donor in good health. Some libraries in this study had Jurkat cell RNA spiked in. Sample: naive CD8+ T cells from blood, with Jurkat cell RNA spiked in. The subset is: FACS-sorted CD8+CD4-CCR7+CD45RA+ naive T cells. The rearrangement joins TRBV28 to TRBJ1-4, with D possibly TRBD1 on 6 matching bases. The CDR3, as DNA: TGTGCCAGCATTACATCCGCAGGGGCCGGAAAACTGTTTTTT. It codes for CASITSAGAGKLFF. Based on the CDR3 plus reference TRBV28 and TRBJ1-4, the full variable domain is DVKVTQSSRYLVKRTGEKVFLECVQDMDHENMFWYRQDPGLGLRLIYFSYDVKMKEKGDIPEGYSVSREKKERFSLILESASTNQTSMYLCASITSAGAGKLFFGSGTQLSVL.